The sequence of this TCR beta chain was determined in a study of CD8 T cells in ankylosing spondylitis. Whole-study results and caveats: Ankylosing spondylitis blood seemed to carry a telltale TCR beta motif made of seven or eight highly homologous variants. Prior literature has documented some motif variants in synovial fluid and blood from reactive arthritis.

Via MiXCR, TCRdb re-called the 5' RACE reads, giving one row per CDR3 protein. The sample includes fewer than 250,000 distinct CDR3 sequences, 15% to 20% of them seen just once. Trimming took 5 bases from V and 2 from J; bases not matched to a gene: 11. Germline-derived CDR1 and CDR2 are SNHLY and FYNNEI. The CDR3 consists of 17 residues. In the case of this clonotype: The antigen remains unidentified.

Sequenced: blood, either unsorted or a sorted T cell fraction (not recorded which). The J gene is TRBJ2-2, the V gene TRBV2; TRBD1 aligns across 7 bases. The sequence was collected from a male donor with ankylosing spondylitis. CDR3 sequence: CASSTVQGTVNTGELFF. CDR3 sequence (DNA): TGTGCCAGCAGTACCGTTCAGGGGACAGTTAACACCGGGGAGCTGTTTTTT. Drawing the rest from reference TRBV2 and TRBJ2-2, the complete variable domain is EPEVTQTPSHQVTQMGQEVILRCVPISNHLYFYWYRQILGQKVEFLVSFYNNEISEKSEIFDDQFSVERPDGSNFTLKIRSTKLEDSAMYFCASSTVQGTVNTGELFFGEGSRLTVL.